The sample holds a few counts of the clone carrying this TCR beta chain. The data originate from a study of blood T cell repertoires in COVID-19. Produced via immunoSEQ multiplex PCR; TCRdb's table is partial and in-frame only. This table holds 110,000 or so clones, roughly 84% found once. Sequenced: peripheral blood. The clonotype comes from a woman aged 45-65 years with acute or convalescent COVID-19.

For the CDR3, the DNA is TGTGCCACCAGCAGTTACACAGGCCCCGGAACTAACTATGGCTACACCTTC. Encoded protein: CATSSYTGPGTNYGYTF. The genes are TRBV15 and TRBJ1-2; a weak D match, TRBD1 (5 bases). V lost 3 bases, J lost 0 bases, and 17 bases lay in between. The CDR3 contains 17 residues. CDR1 LNHNV and CDR2 YYDKDF come from the germline V gene (reference sequence).